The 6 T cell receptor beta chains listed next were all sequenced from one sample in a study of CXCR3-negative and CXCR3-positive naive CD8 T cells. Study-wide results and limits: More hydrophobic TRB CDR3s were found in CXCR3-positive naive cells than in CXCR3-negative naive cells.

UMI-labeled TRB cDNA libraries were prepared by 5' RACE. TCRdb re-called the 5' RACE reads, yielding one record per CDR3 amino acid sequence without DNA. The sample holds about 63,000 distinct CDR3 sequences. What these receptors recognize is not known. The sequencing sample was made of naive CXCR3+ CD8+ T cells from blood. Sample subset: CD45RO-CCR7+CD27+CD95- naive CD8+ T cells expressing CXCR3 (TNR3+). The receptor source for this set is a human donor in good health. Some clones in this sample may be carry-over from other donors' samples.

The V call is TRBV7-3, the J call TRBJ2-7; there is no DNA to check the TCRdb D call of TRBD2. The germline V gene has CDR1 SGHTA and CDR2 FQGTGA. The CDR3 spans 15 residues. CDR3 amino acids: CASSLDSSGNYEQYF.

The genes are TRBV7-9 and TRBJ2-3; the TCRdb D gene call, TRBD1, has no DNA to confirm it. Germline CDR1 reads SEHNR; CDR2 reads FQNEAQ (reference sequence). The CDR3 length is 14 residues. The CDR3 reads CASSLEGGTDTQYF.

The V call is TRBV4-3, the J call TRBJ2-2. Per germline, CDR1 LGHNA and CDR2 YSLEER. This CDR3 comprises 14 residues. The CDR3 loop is CASSQPLYTGELFF.

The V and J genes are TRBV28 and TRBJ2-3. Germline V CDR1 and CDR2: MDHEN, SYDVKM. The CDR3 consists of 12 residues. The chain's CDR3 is CASSPLGDTQYF. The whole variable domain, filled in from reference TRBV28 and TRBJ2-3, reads DVKVTQSSRYLVKRTGEKVFLECVQDMDHENMFWYRQDPGLGLRLIYFSYDVKMKEKGDIPEGYSVSREKKERFSLILESASTNQTSMYLCASSPLGDTQYFGPGTRLTVL.

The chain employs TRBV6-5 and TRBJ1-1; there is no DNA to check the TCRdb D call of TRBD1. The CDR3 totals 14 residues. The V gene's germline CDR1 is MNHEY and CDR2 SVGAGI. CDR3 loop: CASGPVGGETEAFF.

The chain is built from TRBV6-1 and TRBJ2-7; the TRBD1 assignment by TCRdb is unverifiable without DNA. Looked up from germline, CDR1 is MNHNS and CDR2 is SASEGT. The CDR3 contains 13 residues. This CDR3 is CASSEGTTYEQYF.